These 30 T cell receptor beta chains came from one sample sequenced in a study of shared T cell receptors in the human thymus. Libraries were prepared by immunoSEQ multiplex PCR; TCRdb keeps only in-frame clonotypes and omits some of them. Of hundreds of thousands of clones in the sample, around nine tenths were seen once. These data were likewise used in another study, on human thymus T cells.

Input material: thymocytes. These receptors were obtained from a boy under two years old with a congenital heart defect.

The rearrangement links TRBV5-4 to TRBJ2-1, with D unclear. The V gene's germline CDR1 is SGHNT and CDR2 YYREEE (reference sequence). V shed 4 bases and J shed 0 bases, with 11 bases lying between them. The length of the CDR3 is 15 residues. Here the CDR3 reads CASSPQSLSYNEQFF. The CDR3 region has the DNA TGTGCCAGCAGCCCACAATCCCTCTCCTACAATGAGCAGTTCTTC.

CDR3 sequence (DNA): TGTGCCAGCAGTTTATCAGGGGGCGCGGGCAATCAGCCCCAGCATTTT. Translating it yields CASSLSGGAGNQPQHF. The chain carries TRBV27 and TRBJ1-5; 7 bases map to TRBD1. The germline V gene has CDR1 MNHEY and CDR2 SMNVEV (reference sequence). The CDR3 is 16 amino acids. V trimming: 0 bases; J trimming: 2 bases; junction bases outside the gene matches: 4.

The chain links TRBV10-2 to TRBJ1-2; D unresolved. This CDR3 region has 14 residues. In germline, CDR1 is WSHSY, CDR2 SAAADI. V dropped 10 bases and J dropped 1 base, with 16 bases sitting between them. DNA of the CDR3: TGCGCCACATCTCCGCGTCTTTATAACTATGGCTACACCTTC. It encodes CATSPRLYNYGYTF.

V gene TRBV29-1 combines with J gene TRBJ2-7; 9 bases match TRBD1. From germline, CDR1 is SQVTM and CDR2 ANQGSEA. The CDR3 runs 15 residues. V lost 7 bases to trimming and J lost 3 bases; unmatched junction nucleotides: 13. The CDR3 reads CSAQTGGSSFYEQYF. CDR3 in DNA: TGCAGCGCCCAGACAGGGGGTTCCTCTTTCTACGAGCAGTACTTC.

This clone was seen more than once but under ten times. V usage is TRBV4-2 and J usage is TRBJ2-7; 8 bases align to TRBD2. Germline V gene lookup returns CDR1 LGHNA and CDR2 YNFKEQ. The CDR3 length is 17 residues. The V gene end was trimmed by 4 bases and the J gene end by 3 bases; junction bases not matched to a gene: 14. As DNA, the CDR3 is TGTGCCAGCAGCCCCCTCCCTGACGGGAGGGCCATCTACGAGCAGTACTTC. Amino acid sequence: CASSPLPDGRAIYEQYF.

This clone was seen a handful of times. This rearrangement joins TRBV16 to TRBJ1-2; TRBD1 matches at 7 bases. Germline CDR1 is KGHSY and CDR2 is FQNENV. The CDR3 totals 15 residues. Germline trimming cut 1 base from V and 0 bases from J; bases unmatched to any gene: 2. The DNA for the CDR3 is TGTGCCAGCAGCCAATTTGGGACAGCTAACTATGGCTACACCTTC. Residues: CASSQFGTANYGYTF.

CDR3 sequence (DNA): TGTGCCAGTTCGGCGGGACAGGGGTGGGGGGAGACCCAGTACTTC. Protein: CASSAGQGWGETQYF. This rearrangement joins TRBV11-2 to TRBJ2-5; the match to TRBD1 covers 10 bases. This CDR3 is 15 amino acids long. V lost 9 bases, J lost 5 bases, and 12 bases stayed unmatched. Germline V gene lookup returns CDR1 SGHAT and CDR2 FQNNGV. Full variable domain (outside the CDR3, taken from reference TRBV11-2 and TRBJ2-5): EAGVAQSPRYKIIEKRQSVAFWCNPISGHATLYWYQQILGQGPKLLIQFQNNGVVDDSQLPKDRFSAERLKGVDSTLKIQPAKLEDSAVYLCASSAGQGWGETQYFGPGTRLLVL.

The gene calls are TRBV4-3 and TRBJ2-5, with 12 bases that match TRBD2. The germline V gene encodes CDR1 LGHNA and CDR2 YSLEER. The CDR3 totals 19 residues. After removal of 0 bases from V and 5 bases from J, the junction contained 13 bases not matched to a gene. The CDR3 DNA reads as TGCGCCAGCAGCCAAGATCGCCTAGCGGGAGGGCCTAGGGCCGAGACCCAGTACTTC. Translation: CASSQDRLAGGPRAETQYF.

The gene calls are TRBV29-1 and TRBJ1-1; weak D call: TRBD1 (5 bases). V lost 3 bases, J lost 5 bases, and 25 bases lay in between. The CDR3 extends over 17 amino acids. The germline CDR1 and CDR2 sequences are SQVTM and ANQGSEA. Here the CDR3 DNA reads TGCAGCGTTGAGGGTGCTCCCCAGGGTTGGGGCCGAACTGAAGCTTTCTTT. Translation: CSVEGAPQGWGRTEAFF.

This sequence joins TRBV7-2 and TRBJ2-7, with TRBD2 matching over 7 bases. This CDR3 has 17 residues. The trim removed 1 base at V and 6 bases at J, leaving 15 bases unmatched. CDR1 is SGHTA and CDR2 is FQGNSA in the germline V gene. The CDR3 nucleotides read TGTGCCAGCAGCTTAGGGGGGGGGTTGGCAGGGAGGTTCGAGCAGTACTTC. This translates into CASSLGGGLAGRFEQYF.

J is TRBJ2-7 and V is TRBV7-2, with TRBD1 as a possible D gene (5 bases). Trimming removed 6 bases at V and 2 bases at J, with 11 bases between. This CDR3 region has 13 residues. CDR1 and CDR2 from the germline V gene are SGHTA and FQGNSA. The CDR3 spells CASRARVPYEQYF. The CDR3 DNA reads TGTGCCAGCAGGGCCAGGGTCCCCTACGAGCAGTACTTC. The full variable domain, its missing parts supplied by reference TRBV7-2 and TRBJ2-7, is GAGVSQSPSNKVTEKGKDVELRCDPISGHTALYWYRQSLGQGLEFLIYFQGNSAPDKSGLPSDRFSAERTGGSVSTLTIQRTQQEDSAVYLCASRARVPYEQYFGPGTRLTVT.

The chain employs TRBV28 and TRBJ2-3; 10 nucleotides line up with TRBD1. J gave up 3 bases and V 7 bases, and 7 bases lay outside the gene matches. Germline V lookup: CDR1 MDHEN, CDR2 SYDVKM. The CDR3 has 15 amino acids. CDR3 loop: CASTGQGEKTDTQYF. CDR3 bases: TGTGCCAGCACCGGACAGGGGGAAAAAACAGATACGCAGTATTTT.

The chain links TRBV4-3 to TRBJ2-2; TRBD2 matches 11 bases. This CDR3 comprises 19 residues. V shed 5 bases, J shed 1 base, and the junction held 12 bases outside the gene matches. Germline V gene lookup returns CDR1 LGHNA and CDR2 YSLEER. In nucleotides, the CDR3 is TGCGCCAGCAGCTCTTTGACCCGGGGACTAGCGGAGAACACCGGGGAGCTGTTTTTT. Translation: CASSSLTRGLAENTGELFF.

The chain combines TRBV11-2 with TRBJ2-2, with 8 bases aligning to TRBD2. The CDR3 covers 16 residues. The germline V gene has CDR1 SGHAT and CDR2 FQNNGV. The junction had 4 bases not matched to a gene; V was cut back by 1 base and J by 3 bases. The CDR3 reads CASSLVEREYTGELFF. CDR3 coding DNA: TGTGCCAGCAGCTTAGTCGAGCGGGAGTACACCGGGGAGCTGTTTTTT. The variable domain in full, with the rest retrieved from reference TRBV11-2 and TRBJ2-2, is EAGVAQSPRYKIIEKRQSVAFWCNPISGHATLYWYQQILGQGPKLLIQFQNNGVVDDSQLPKDRFSAERLKGVDSTLKIQPAKLEDSAVYLCASSLVEREYTGELFFGEGSRLTVL.

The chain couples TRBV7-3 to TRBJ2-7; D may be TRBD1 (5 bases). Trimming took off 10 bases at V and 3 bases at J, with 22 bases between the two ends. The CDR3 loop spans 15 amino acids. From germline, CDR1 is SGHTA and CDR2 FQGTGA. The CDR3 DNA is TGTGCCACCCATATTCAACAGGAGAAAAACTACGAGCAGTACTTC. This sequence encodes CATHIQQEKNYEQYF.

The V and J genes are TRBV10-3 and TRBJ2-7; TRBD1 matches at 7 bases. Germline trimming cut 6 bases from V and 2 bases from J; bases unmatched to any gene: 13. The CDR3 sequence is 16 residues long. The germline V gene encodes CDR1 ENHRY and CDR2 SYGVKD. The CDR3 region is CAISEGNQGVTYEQYF. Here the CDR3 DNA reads TGTGCCATCAGCGAAGGAAATCAGGGGGTCACCTACGAGCAGTACTTC.

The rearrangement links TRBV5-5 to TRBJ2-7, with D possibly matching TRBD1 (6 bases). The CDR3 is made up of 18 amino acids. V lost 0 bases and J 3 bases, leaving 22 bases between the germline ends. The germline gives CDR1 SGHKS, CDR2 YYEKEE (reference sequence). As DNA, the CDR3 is TGTGCCAGCAGCTTGGCCCGAGCACAGGGTTCGAATAACTACGAGCAGTACTTC. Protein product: CASSLARAQGSNNYEQYF. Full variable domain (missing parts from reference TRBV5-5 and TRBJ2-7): DAGVTQSPTHLIKTRGQQVTLRCSPISGHKSVSWYQQVLGQGPQFIFQYYEKEERGRGNFPDRFSARQFPNYSSELNVNALLLGDSALYLCASSLARAQGSNNYEQYFGPGTRLTVT.

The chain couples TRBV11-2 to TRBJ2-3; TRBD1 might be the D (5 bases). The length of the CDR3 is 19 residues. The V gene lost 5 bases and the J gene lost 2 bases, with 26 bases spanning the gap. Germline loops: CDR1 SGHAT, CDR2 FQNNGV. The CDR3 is CASSTSDTLPKGITDTQYF. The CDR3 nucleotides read TGTGCCAGCAGCACAAGCGACACCCTACCAAAGGGGATCACAGATACGCAGTATTTT.

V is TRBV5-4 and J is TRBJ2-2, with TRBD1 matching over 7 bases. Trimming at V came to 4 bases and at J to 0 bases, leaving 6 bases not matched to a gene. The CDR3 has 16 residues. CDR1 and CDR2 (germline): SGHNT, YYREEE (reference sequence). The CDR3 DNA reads TGTGCCAGCAGCACCAGACAGGGCCCGAACACCGGGGAGCTGTTTTTT. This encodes CASSTRQGPNTGELFF.

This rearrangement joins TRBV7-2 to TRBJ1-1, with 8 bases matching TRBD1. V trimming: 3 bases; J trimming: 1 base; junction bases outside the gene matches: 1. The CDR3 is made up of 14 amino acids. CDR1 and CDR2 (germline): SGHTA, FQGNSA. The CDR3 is CASSFGQGNTEAFF. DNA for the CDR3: TGTGCCAGCAGCTTTGGACAGGGGAACACTGAAGCTTTCTTT.

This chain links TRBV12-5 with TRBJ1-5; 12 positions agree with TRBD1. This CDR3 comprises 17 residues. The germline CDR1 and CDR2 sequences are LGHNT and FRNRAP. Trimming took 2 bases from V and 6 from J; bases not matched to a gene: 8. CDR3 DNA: TGTGCTAGTGGTTTGACATCAGGGACAGGGGGCGTTCAGCCCCAGCATTTT. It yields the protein CASGLTSGTGGVQPQHF.

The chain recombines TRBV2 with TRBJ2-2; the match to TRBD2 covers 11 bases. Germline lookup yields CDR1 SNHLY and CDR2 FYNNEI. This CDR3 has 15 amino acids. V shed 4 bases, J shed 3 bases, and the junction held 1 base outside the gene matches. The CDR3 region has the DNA TGTGCCAGCAGTGGGGGACTAGCGGACACCGGGGAGCTGTTTTTT. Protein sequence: CASSGGLADTGELFF.

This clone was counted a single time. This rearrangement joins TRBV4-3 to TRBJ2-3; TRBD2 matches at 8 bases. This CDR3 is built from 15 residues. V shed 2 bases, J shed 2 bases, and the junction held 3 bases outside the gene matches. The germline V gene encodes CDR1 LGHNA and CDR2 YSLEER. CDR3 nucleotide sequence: TGCGCCAGCAGCCAAACTAGCGGTCCCACAGATACGCAGTATTTT. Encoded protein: CASSQTSGPTDTQYF.

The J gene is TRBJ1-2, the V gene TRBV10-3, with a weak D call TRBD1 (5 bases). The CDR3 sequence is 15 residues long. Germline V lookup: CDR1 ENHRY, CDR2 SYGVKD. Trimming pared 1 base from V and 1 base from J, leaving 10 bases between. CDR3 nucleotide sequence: TGTGCCATCAGTGAGTGGGGCAGATGTAACTATGGCTACACCTTC. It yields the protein CAISEWGRCNYGYTF.

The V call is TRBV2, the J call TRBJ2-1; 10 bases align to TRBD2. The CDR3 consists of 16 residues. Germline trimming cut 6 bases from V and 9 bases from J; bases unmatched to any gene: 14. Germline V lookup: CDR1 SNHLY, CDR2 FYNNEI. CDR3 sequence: CASRDTLAGEGGEQFF. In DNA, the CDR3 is TGTGCCAGCAGAGACACCCTAGCGGGAGAGGGGGGTGAGCAGTTCTTC.

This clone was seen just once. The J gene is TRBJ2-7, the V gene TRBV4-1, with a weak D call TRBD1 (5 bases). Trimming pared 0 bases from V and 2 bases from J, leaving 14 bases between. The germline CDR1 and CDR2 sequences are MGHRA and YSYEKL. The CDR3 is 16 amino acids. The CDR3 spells CASSQDGAERPYEQYF. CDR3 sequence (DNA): TGCGCCAGCAGCCAAGATGGGGCGGAGCGACCCTACGAGCAGTACTTC.

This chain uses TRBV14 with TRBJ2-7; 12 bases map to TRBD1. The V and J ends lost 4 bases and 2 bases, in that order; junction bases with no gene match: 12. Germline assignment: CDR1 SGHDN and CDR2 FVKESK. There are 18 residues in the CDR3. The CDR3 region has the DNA TGTGCCAGCAGCCTTTGGGGACAGGGGGCGCGGATCCCCTACGAGCAGTACTTC. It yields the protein CASSLWGQGARIPYEQYF.

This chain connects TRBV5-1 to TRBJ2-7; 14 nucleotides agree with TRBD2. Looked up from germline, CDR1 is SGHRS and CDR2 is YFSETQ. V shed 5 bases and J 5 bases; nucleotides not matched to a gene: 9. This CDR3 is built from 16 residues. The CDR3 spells CASRPWTSGRRDEQYF. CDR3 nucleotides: TGCGCCAGCAGACCCTGGACTAGCGGGAGGCGGGACGAGCAGTACTTC.

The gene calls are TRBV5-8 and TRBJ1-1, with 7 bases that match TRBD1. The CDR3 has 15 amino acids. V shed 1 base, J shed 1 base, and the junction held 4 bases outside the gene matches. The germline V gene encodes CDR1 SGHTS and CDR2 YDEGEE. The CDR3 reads CASSLQGVGNTEAFF. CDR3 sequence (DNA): TGTGCCAGCAGCTTGCAGGGGGTCGGGAACACTGAAGCTTTCTTT.

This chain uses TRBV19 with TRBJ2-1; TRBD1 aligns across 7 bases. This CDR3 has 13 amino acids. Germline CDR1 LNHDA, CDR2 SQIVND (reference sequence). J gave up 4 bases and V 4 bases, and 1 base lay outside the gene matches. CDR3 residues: CASSKGQYNEQFF. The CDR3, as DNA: TGTGCCAGTAGTAAGGGACAGTACAATGAGCAGTTCTTC.